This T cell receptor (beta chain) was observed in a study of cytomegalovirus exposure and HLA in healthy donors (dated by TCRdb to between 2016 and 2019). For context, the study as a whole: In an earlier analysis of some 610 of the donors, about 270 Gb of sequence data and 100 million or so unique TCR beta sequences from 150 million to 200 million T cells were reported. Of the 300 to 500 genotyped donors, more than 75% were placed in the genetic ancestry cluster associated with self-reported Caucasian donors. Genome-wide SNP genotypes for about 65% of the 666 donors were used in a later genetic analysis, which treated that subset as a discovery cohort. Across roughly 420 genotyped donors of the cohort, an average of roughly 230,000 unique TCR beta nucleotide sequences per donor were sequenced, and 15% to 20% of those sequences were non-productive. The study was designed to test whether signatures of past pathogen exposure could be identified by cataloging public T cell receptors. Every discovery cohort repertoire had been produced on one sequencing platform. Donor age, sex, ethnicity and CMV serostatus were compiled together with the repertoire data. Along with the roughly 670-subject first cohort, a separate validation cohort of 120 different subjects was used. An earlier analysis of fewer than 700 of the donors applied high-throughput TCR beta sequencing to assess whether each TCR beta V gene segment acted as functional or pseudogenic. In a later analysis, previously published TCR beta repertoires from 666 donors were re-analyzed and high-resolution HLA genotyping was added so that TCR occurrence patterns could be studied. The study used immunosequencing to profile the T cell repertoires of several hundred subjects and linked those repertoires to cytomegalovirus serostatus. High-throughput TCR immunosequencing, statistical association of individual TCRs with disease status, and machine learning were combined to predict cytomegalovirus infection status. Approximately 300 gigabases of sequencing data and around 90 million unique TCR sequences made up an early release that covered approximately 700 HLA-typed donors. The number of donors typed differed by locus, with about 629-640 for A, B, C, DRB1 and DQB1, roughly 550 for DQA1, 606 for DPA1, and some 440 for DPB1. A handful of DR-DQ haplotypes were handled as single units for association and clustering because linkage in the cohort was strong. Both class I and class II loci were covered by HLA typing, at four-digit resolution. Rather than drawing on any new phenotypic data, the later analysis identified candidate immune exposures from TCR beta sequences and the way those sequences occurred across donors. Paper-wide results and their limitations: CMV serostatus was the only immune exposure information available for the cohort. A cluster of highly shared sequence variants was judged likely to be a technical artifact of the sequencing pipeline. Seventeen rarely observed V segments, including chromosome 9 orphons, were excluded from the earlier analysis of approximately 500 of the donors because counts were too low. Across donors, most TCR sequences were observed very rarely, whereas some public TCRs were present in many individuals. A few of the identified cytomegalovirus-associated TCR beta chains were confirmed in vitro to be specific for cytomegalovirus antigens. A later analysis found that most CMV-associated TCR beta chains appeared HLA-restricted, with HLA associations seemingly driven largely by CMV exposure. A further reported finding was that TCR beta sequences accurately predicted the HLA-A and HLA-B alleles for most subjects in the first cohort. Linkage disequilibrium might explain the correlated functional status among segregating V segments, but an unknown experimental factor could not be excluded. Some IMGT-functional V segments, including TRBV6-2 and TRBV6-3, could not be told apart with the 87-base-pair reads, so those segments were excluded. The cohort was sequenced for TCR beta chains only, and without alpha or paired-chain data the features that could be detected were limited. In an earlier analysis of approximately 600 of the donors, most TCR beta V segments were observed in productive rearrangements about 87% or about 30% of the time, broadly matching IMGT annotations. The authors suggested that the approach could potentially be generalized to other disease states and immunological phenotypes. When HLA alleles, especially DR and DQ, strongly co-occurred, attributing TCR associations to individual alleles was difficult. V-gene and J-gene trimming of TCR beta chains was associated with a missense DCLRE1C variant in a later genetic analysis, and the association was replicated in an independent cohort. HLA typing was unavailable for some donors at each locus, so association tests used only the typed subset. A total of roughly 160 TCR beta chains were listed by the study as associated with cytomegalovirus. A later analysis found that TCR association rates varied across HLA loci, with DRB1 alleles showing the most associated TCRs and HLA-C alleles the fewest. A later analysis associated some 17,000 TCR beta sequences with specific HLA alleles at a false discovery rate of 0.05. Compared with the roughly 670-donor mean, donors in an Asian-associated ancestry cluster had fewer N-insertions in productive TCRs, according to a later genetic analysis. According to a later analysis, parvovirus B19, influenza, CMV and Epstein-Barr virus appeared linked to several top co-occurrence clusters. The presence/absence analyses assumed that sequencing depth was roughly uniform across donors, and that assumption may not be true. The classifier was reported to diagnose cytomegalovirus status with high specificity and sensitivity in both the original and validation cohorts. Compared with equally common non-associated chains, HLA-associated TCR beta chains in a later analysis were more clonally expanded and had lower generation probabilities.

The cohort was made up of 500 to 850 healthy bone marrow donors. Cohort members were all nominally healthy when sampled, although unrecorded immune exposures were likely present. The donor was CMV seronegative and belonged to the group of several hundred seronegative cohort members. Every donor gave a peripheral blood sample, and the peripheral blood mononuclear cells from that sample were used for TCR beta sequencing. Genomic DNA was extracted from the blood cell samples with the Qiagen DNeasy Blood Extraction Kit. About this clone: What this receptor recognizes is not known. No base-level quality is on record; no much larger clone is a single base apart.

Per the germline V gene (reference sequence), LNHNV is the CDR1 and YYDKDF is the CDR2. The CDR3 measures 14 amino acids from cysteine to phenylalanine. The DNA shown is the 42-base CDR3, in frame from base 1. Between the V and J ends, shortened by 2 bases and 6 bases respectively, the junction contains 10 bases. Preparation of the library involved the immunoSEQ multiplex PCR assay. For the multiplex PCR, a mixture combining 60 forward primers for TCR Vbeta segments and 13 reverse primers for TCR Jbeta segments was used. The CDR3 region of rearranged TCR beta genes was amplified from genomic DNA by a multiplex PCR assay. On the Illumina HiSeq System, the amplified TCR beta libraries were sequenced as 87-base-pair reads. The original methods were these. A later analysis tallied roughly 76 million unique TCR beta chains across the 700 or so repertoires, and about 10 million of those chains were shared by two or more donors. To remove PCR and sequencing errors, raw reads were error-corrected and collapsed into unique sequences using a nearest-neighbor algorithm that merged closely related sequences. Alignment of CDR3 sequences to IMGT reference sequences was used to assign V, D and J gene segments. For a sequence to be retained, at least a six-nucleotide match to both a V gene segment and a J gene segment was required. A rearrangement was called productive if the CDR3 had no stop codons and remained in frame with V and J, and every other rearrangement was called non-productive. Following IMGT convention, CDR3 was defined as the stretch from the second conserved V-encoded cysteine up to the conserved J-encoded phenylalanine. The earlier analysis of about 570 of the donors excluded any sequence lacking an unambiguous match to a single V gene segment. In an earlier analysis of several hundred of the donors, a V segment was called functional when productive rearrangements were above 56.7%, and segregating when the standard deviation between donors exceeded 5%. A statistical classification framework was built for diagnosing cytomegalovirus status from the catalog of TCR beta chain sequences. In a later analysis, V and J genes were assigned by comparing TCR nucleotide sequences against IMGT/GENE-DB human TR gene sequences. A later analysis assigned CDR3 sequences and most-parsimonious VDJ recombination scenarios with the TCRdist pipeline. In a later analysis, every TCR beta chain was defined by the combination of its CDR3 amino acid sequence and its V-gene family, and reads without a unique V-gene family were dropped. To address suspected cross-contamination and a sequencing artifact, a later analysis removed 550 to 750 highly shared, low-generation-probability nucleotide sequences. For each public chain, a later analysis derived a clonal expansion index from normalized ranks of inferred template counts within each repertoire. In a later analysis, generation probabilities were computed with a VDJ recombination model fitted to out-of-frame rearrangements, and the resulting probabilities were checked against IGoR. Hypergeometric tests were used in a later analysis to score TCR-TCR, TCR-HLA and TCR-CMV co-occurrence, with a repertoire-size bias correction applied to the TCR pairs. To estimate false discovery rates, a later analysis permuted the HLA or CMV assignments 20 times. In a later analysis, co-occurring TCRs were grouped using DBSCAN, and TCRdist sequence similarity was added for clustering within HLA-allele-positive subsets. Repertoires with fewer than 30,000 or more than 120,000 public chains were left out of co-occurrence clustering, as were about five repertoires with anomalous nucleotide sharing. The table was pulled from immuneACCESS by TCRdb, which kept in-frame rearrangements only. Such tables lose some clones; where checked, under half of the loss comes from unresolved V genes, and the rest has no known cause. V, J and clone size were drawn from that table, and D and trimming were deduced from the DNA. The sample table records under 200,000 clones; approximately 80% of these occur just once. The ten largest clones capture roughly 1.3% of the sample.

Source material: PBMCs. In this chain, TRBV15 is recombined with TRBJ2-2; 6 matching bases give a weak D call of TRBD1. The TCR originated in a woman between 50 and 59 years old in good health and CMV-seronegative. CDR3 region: CATSRRQVPGELFF. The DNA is TGTGCCACCAGCAGAAGACAGGTTCCCGGGGAGCTGTTTTTT.